The sequence of this T cell receptor (beta chain) was determined in a study of blood T cell repertoires in COVID-19. Whole-study context: The United States, Italy and Spain were the sources of the acute and convalescent COVID-19 samples. Sample material is recorded as cDNA or gDNA derived from T cells, B-cell-depleted T cells, or PBMCs.

In the source study's methods: Reference gene primer amplification yielded estimated nucleated cell counts. Libraries were prepared by immunoSEQ multiplex PCR; TCRdb keeps only in-frame clonotypes and omits some of them. That table furnishes V, J and clone size, whereas the DNA furnished D and trimming. The profile covers some 200,000 clones, with more than 75% appearing a single time and 8.5% to 10% taken by the ten largest. V lost 1 base and J lost 2, with 6 bases in between. The CDR3 totals 14 residues. CDR1 is SGHAT, CDR2 FQNNGV, per germline. The sample taken for sequencing was peripheral blood. The V call is TRBV11-2, the J call TRBJ2-1; D gene unclear. This sequence originates from a woman aged 50 to 60 with active or convalescent COVID-19. This chain's CDR3 is CASSLASPYNEQFF. The CDR3 DNA sequence: TGTGCCAGCAGCTTAGCTAGTCCCTACAATGAGCAGTTCTTC.